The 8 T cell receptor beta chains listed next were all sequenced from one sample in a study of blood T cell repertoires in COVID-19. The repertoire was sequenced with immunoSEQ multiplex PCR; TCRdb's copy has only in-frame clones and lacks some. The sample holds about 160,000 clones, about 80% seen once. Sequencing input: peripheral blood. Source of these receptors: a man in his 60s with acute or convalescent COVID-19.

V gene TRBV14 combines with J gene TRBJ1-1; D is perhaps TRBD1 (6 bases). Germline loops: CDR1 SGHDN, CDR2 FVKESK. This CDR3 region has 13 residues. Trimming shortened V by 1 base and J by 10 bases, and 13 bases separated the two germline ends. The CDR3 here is CASSQGGGLGAFF. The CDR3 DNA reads TGTGCCAGCAGCCAAGGGGGGGGGCTTGGAGCTTTCTTT. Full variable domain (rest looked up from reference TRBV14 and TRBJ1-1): EAGVTQFPSHSVIEKGQTVTLRCDPISGHDNLYWYRRVMGKEIKFLLHFVKESKQDESGMPNNRFLAERTGGTYSTLKVQPAELEDSGVYFCASSQGGGLGAFFGQGTRLTVV.

The CDR3 DNA is TGTGCCAGCAGCCAGCCCACAGGGGAAGCTTTCTTT. Translated, it gives CASSQPTGEAFF. V usage is TRBV3-1 (or the pseudogene TRBV3-2) and J usage is TRBJ1-1, with D tentatively TRBD1 (6 bases). The CDR3 consists of 12 residues. V lost 3 bases, J lost 8 bases, and 10 bases lay in between. Germline-derived CDR1 and CDR2 are LGHDT and YNNKEL (reference sequence).

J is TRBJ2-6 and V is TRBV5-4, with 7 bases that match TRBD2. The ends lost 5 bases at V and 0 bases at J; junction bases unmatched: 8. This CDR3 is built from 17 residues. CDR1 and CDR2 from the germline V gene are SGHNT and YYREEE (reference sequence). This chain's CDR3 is CASSPGTTNSGANVLTF. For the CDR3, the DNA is TGTGCCAGCAGTCCCGGGACTACCAACTCTGGGGCCAACGTCCTGACTTTC.

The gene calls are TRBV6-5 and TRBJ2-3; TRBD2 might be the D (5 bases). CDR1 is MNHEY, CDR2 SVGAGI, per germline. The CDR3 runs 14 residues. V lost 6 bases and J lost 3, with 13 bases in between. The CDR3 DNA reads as TGTGCCAGCAGGCCCCACTCGGGGACAGATACGCAGTATTTT. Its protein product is CASRPHSGTDTQYF.

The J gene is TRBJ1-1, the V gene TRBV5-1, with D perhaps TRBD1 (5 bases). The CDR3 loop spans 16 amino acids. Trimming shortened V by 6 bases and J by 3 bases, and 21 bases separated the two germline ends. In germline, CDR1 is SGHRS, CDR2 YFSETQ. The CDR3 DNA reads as TGCGCCAGCAAGCCCGACGTCGGCAGGGCCGACACTGAAGCTTTCTTT. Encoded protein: CASKPDVGRADTEAFF.

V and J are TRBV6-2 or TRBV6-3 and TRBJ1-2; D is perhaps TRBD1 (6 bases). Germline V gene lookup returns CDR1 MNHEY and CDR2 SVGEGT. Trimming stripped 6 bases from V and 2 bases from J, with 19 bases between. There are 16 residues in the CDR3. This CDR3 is CASSPSWTVQNYGYTF. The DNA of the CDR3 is TGTGCCAGCAGCCCTTCTTGGACAGTTCAAAACTATGGCTACACCTTC.

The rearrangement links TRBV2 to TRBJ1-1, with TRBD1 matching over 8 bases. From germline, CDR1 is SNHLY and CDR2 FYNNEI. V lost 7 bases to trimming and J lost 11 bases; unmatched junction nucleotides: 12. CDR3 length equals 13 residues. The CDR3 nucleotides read TGTGCCAGCAATTCACAGGGGGGTGATGAGGCTTTCTTT. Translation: CASNSQGGDEAFF. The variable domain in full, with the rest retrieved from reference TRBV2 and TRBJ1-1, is EPEVTQTPSHQVTQMGQEVILRCVPISNHLYFYWYRQILGQKVEFLVSFYNNEISEKSEIFDDQFSVERPDGSNFTLKIRSTKLEDSAMYFCASNSQGGDEAFFGQGTRLTVV.

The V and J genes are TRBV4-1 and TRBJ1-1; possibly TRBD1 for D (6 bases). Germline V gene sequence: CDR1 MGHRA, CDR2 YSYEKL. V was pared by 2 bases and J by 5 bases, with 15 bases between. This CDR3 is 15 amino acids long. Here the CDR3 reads CASSQNQQGRTEAFF. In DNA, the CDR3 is TGCGCCAGCAGCCAAAACCAACAGGGTCGGACTGAAGCTTTCTTT.